Sequencing of this T cell receptor beta chain was carried out in a study of OX40 agonist ivuxolimab in advanced cancers. Study-level information: Prior therapy, whether anti-PD-1, anti-PD-L1 or anti-CTLA-4, was allowed, and approximately 37% had some.

Germline lookup yields CDR1 SGDLS and CDR2 YYNGEE. V lost 6 bases and J lost 0, with 18 bases in between. This CDR3 spans 16 amino acids. Clones were sequenced by immunoSEQ multiplex PCR, and TCRdb holds only the in-frame ones, with some missing. The table lists 65,000 to 85,000 clones, 90% to 95% of them singletons, with 7.6% in the top ten. This chain joins TRBV9 and TRBJ1-1; D is perhaps TRBD1 (6 bases). The input for sequencing was CD4+ or CD8+ T cells sorted from blood, taken in a trial of the OX40 agonist ivuxolimab. This receptor was identified in an adult with an advanced solid tumor such as melanoma, head and neck, liver or kidney cancer. The CDR3 DNA reads TGTGCCAGCACCCTGGGGGGTGGACAGATGAACACTGAAGCTTTCTTT. This translates into CASTLGGGQMNTEAFF. Full variable domain (rest looked up from reference TRBV9 and TRBJ1-1): DSGVTQTPKHLITATGQRVTLRCSPRSGDLSVYWYQQSLDQGLQFLIQYYNGEERAKGNILERFSAQQFPDLHSELNLSSLELGDSALYFCASTLGGGQMNTEAFFGQGTRLTVV.